This T cell receptor beta chain is drawn from a study of cytomegalovirus exposure and HLA in healthy donors. TCRdb keeps only in-frame clones here, not all; method: immunoSEQ multiplex PCR. This table holds about 250,000 clones, over 75% found once. Study outcomes and limitations: Rare TCR sequences dominated, though some public TCRs recurred in many donors.

Concerning this clone: Its antigen is not known.

The donors were members of the roughly 120-subject validation cohort (separate from the approximately 670-subject first cohort). V was clipped by 5 bases and J by 4 bases; unmatched bases: 6. Germline values: CDR1 SGHAT, CDR2 FQNNGV. The CDR3 spans 14 residues. This chain links TRBV11-2 with TRBJ2-7, with 9 positions matching TRBD1. The source is a man aged 18 to 30 in good health and CMV-seropositive. Sequenced material: PBMCs. The CDR3 protein is CASSRRDRVYEQYF. As DNA, the CDR3 is TGTGCCAGCAGCCGCCGGGACAGGGTGTACGAGCAGTACTTC. The variable domain in full, completed from reference TRBV11-2 and TRBJ2-7, reads EAGVAQSPRYKIIEKRQSVAFWCNPISGHATLYWYQQILGQGPKLLIQFQNNGVVDDSQLPKDRFSAERLKGVDSTLKIQPAKLEDSAVYLCASSRRDRVYEQYFGPGTRLTVT.